A selection of T cell receptor beta chains follows, all from one sample in a study of sequential checkpoint blockade in melanoma. Assay used: immunoSEQ multiplex PCR; TCRdb lists only in-frame clones, some missing. The sample contains about 37,000 clones, roughly 32% of which appear only once. The sample consisted of tumor tissue (inferred from file names), taken from a patient given nivolumab and ipilimumab in sequence. Source of these receptors: a human donor with melanoma. CDR3s include the opening cysteine and the closing phenylalanine or tryptophan. The order of the fields is clone size, J gene, V gene, D gene, CDR3 protein, CDR3 DNA. A D gene is named only where the DNA matches it firmly. Where a row states a size, it is once, few, many or the class of an expanded clone; other rows omit it.

>.|TRBJ1-3|TRBV28|.
CASSFNSGNTIYF
TGTGCCAGCAGTTTCAACTCTGGAAACACCATATATTTT
>few|TRBJ2-3|TRBV9|TRBD2
CASSVGTSGTTDTQYF
TGTGCCAGCAGCGTAGGGACTAGCGGGACCACAGATACGCAGTATTTT
>few|TRBJ2-5|TRBV4-1|TRBD2
CASSQGVSTSGGRETQYF
TGCGCCAGCAGCCAAGGCGTTTCCACTAGCGGGGGACGGGAGACCCAGTACTTC
>.|TRBJ2-3|TRBV5-1|TRBD1
CASSWGQGVSDTQYF
TGCGCCAGCAGCTGGGGACAGGGGGTGTCAGATACGCAGTATTTT
>.|TRBJ2-2|TRBV30|TRBD2
CAWARAGLGAGELFF
TGTGCCTGGGCAAGAGCGGGACTGGGAGCCGGGGAGCTGTTTTTT
>few|TRBJ2-1|TRBV4-1|TRBD2
CASSQGILAVGNEQFF
TGCGCCAGCAGCCAAGGGATACTAGCGGTCGGTAATGAGCAGTTCTTC
>.|TRBJ1-2|TRBV19|.
CASSIAHRDGGYTF
TGTGCCAGTAGTATAGCCCACAGGGATGGAGGCTACACCTTC
>.|TRBJ2-7|TRBV6-8|TRBD2
CASRNSGSSYEQYF
TGTGCCAGCAGAAATAGCGGGAGCTCCTACGAGCAGTACTTC
>few|TRBJ1-1|TRBV6-7|.
CAGAGGGEAFF
TGTGCCGGGGCGGGGGGAGGTGAAGCTTTCTTT
>.|TRBJ2-2|TRBV6-8|TRBD2
CASRSGIITGELFF
TGTGCCAGCAGGAGCGGGATCATCACCGGGGAGCTGTTTTTT
>.|TRBJ2-7|TRBV6-8|.
CASRGTVSYEQYF
TGTGCCAGCAGGGGCACAGTTTCCTACGAGCAGTACTTC
>.|TRBJ1-2|TRBV29-1|.
CSVPRGSGGYTF
TGCAGCGTTCCGCGGGGCTCCGGTGGCTACACCTTC
>many|TRBJ2-7|TRBV11-3|TRBD2
CASSSRTSKFPEQYF
TGTGCCAGCAGCTCCCGGACTAGCAAGTTCCCCGAGCAGTACTTC
>.|TRBJ1-2|TRBV28|TRBD1
CASSRQGLGYTF
TGTGCCAGCAGTCGACAGGGGCTTGGCTACACCTTC
>few|TRBJ2-5|TRBV28|.
CASSSPGQRETQYF
TGTGCCAGCAGTTCGCCGGGACAACGAGAGACCCAGTACTTC
>once|TRBJ1-5|TRBV19|TRBD1
CASTEGTGTNQPQHF
TGTGCCAGTACCGAAGGGACAGGGACAAATCAGCCCCAGCATTTT
>few|TRBJ2-1|TRBV6-8|TRBD2
CASSYSNPSGSVDNEQFF
TGTGCCAGCAGTTACTCGAATCCTAGCGGGAGCGTTGACAATGAGCAGTTCTTC
>.|TRBJ2-6|TRBV19|.
CASTSRGSGGANVLTF
TGTGCCAGTACTAGCAGGGGCTCCGGAGGGGCCAACGTCCTGACTTTC
>.|TRBJ1-5|TRBV6-1|.
CASSEVARTPQHF
TGTGCCAGCAGTGAAGTTGCGAGGACGCCCCAGCATTTT
>.|TRBJ2-7|TRBV14|.
CASSPGVSYEQYF
TGTGCCAGCAGCCCGGGGGTCTCCTACGAGCAGTACTTC
>.|TRBJ1-6|TRBV15|TRBD1
CATSREIGTGSDSPLHF
TGTGCCACCAGCAGAGAGATTGGGACAGGGTCGGATTCACCCCTCCACTTT
>.|TRBJ1-4|TRBV30|.
CAWSVGLGGGSEKLFF
TGTGCCTGGAGTGTAGGTTTAGGAGGGGGAAGTGAAAAACTGTTTTTT
>.|TRBJ1-2|TRBV19|.
CASTRDGYGYTF
TGTGCCAGTACCCGGGACGGCTATGGCTACACCTTC
>.|TRBJ2-7|TRBV19|TRBD2
CASSSRTSVSEQYF
TGTGCCAGTAGTTCCCGGACTAGCGTAAGCGAGCAGTACTTC
>.|TRBJ2-5|TRBV30|TRBD1
CAWRTTGIETQYF
TGTGCCTGGAGGACGACAGGGATAGAGACCCAGTACTTC
>few|TRBJ2-7|TRBV11-3|TRBD2
CASILGLGGYEQYF
TGTGCCAGCATCCTGGGACTAGGAGGGTACGAGCAGTACTTC
>.|TRBJ1-1|TRBV30|.
CAWSRGLRVGTEAFF
TGTGCCTGGAGTAGAGGACTCAGGGTTGGCACTGAAGCTTTCTTT
>.|TRBJ1-2|TRBV19|.
CASTPGAYYGYTF
TGTGCCAGTACCCCCGGGGCATACTATGGCTACACCTTC
>few|TRBJ2-1|TRBV11-3|TRBD1
CASSPTTGASSYNEQFF
TGTGCCAGCAGTCCAACCACAGGGGCTAGCTCCTACAATGAGCAGTTCTTC
>.|TRBJ2-1|TRBV5-1|.
CASSLPGNHNEQFF
TGCGCCAGCAGCTTGCCCGGGAACCACAATGAGCAGTTCTTC